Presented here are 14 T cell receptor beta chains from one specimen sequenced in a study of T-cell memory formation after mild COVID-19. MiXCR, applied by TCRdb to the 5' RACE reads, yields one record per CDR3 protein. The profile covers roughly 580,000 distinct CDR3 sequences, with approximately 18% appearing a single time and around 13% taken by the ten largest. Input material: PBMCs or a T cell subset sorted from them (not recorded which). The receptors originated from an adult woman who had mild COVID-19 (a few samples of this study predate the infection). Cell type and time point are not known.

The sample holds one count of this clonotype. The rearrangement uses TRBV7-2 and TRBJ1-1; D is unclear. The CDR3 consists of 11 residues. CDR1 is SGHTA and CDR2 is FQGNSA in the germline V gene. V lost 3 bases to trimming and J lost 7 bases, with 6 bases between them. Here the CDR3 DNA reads TGTGCCAGCAGCTTCTTTGGTGAAGCTTTCTTT. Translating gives CASSFFGEAFF.

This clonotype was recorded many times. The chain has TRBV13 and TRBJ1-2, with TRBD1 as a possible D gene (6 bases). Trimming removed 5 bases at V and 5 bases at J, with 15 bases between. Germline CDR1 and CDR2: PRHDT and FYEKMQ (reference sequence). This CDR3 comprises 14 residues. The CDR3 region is CASSPLGTPYGYTF. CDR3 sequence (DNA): TGTGCCAGCAGCCCCCTCGGGACACCTTATGGCTACACCTTC.

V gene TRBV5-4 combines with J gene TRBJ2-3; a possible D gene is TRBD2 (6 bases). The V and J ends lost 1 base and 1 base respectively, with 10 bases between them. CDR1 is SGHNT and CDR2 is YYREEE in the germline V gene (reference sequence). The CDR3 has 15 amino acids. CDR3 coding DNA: TGTGCCAGCAGCTTGCGGGGGAAGGGCACAGATACGCAGTATTTT. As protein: CASSLRGKGTDTQYF.

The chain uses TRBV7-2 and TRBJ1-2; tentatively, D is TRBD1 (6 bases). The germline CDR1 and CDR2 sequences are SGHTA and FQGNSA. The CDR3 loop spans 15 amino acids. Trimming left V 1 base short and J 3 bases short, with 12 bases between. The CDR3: CASSLGGWTDYGYTF. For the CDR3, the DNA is TGTGCCAGCAGCTTAGGAGGATGGACAGACTATGGCTACACCTTC.

The CDR3 sequence: CASSSVEFYNEQFF. CDR3 nucleotides: TGCGCCAGCAGTAGCGTAGAATTCTACAATGAGCAGTTCTTC. The genes are TRBV23-1 and TRBJ2-1; D is unclear. TRBV23-1 is an ORF, with its function uncertain. The ends were cut back, 5 bases at V and 3 bases at J, with 11 bases in the middle. This CDR3 spans 14 amino acids.

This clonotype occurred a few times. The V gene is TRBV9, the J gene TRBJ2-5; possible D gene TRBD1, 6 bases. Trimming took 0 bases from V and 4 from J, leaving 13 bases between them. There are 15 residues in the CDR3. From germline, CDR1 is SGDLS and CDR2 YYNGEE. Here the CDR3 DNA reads TGTGCCAGCAGCGTAGGATGGGGGCTGGGAGAGACCCAGTACTTC. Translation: CASSVGWGLGETQYF.

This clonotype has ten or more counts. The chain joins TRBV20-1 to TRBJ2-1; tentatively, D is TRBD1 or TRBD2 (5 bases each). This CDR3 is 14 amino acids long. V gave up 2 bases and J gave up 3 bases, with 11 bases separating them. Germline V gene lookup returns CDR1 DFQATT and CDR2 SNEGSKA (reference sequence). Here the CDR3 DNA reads TGCAGTGCTAGATCTGGGACCCTCTACAATGAGCAGTTCTTC. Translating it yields CSARSGTLYNEQFF.

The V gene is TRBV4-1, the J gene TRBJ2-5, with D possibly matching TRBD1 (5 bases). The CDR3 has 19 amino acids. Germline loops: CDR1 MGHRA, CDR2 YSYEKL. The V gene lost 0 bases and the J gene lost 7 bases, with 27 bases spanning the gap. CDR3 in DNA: TGCGCCAGCAGCCAAGAGGCGTTTGGTGTGGGTCCAAAAACAGGGACCCAGTACTTC. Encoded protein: CASSQEAFGVGPKTGTQYF.

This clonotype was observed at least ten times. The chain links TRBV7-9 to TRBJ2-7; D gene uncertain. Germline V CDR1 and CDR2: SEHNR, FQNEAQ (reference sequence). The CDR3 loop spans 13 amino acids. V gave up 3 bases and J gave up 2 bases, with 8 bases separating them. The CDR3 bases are TGTGCCAGCAGCTTCGACGGAACCTACGAGCAGTACTTC. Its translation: CASSFDGTYEQYF. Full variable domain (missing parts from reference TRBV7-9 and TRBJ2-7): DTGVSQNPRHKITKRGQNVTFRCDPISEHNRLYWYRQTLGQGPEFLTYFQNEAQLEKSRLLSDRFSAERPKGSFSTLEIQRTEQGDSAMYLCASSFDGTYEQYFGPGTRLTVT.

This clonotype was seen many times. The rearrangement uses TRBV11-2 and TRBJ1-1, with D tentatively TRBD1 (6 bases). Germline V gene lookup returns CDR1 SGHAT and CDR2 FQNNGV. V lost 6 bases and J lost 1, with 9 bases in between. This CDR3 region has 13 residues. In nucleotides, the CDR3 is TGTGCCAGCAGTAAACAGGGGAACACTGAAGCTTTCTTT. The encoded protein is CASSKQGNTEAFF.

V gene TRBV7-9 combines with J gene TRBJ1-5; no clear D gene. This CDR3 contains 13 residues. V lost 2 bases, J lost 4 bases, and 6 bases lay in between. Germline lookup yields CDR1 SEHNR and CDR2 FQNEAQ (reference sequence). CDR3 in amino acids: CASSLTNNQPQHF. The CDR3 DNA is TGTGCCAGCAGCTTAACCAATAATCAGCCCCAGCATTTT.

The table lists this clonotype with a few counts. The CDR3 nucleotides read TGTGCCAGCAGCTTATGGGCTAGCGGGAGGGAGACCCAGTACTTC. Encoded protein: CASSLWASGRETQYF. The chain has TRBV7-3 and TRBJ2-5; 11 bases are a match to TRBD2. The CDR3 has 15 residues. J was trimmed by 5 bases and V by 2 bases; bases with no gene match: 4. Germline V CDR1 and CDR2: SGHTA, FQGTGA.

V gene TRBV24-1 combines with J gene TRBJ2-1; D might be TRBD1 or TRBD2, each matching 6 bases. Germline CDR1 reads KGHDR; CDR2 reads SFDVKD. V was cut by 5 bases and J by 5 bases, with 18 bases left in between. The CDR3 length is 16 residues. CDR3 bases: TGTGCCACCAGTGTGAAGGGGGGACCCCATCACAATGAGCAGTTCTTC. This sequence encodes CATSVKGGPHHNEQFF.

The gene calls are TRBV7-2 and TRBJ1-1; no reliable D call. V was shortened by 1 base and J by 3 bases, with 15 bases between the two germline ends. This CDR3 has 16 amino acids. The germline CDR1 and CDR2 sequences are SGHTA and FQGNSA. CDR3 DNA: TGTGCCAGCAGCTTAGAGGAGACCGGGGAGGACACTGAAGCTTTCTTT. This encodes CASSLEETGEDTEAFF. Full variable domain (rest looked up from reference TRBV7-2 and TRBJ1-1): GAGVSQSPSNKVTEKGKDVELRCDPISGHTALYWYRQSLGQGLEFLIYFQGNSAPDKSGLPSDRFSAERTGGSVSTLTIQRTQQEDSAVYLCASSLEETGEDTEAFFGQGTRLTVV.